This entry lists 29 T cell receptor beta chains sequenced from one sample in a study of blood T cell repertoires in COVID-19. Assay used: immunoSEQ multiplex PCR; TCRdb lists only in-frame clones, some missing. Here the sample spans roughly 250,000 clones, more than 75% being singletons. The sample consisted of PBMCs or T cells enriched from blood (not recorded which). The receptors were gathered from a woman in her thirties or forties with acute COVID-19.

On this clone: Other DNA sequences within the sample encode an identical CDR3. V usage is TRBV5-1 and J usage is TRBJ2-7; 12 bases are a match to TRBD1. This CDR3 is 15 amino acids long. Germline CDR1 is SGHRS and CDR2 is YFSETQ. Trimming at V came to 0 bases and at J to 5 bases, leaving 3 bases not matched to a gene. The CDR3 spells CASSLEGQGADEQYF. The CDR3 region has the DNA TGCGCCAGCAGCTTGGAGGGACAGGGGGCCGACGAGCAGTACTTC.

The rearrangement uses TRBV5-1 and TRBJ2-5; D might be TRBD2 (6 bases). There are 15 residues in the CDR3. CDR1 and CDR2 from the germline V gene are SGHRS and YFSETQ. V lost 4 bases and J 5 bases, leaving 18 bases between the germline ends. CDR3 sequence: CASSPEGSRVETQYF. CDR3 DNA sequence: TGCGCCAGCAGCCCGGAGGGTAGCAGGGTGGAGACCCAGTACTTC.

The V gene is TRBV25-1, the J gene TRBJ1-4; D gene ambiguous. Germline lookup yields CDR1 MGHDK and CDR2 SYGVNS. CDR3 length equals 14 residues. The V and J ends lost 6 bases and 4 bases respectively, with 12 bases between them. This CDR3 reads CASSHPGVNEKLFF. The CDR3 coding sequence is TGTGCCAGCAGCCACCCGGGAGTTAATGAAAAACTGTTTTTT.

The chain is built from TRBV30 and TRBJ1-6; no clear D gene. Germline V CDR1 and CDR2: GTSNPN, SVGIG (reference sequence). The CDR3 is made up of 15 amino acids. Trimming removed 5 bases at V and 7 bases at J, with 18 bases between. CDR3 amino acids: CAWGVEGSMNSPLHF. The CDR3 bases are TGTGCCTGGGGGGTGGAGGGATCGATGAATTCACCCCTCCACTTT.

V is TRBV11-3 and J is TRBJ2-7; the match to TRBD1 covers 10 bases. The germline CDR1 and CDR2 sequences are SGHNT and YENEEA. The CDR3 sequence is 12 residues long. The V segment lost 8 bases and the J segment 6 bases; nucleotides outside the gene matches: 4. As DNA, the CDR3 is TGTGCCAGCCTTAGGACAGGGGGCGAGCAGTACTTC. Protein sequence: CASLRTGGEQYF.

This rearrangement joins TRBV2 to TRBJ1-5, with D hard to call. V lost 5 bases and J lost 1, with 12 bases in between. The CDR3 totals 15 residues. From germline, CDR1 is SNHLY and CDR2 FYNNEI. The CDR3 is CASSPEVVSNQPQHF. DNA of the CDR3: TGTGCCAGCAGTCCGGAGGTCGTCAGCAATCAGCCCCAGCATTTT.

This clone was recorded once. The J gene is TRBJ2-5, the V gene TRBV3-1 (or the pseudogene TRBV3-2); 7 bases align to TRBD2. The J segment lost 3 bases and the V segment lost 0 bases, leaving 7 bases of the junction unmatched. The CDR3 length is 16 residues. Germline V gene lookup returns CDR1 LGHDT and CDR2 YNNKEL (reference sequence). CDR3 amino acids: CASSQESRGSEETQYF. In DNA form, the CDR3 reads TGTGCCAGCAGCCAAGAATCGCGGGGGTCGGAAGAGACCCAGTACTTC.

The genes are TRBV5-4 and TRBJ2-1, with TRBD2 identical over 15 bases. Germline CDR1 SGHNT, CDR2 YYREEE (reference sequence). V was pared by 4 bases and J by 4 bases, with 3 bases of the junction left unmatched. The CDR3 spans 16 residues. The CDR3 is CASSKGLAGGYNEQFF. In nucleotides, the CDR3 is TGTGCCAGCAGCAAGGGACTAGCGGGGGGTTACAATGAGCAGTTCTTC.

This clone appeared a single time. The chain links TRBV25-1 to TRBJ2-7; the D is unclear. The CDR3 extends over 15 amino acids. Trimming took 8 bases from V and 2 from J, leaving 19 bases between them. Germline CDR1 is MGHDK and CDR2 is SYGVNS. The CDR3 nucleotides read TGTGCCAGCTACCCGTACCCCTATGAGGCCTACGAGCAGTACTTC. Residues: CASYPYPYEAYEQYF.

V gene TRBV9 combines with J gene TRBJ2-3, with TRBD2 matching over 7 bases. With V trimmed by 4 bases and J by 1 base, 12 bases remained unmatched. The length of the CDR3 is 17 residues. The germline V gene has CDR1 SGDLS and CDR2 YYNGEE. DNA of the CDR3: TGTGCCAGCAGCCCGACCTTAGAGGGAGGGCGCACAGATACGCAGTATTTT. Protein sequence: CASSPTLEGGRTDTQYF.

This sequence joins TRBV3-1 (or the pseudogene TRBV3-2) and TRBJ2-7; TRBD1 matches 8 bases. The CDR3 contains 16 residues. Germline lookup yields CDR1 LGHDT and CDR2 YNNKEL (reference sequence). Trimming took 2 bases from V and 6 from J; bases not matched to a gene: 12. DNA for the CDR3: TGTGCCAGCAGCCAAAATCCCGGGACAGGATCACGCGAGCAGTACTTC. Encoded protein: CASSQNPGTGSREQYF.

CDR3: CASSLESGGTQYF. The CDR3, as DNA: TGTGCCAGCAGCTTAGAGTCCGGCGGGACCCAGTACTTC. This chain connects TRBV7-2 to TRBJ2-5; D unclear. Trimming cost V 1 base and J 7 bases, with 10 bases left between them. This CDR3 is built from 13 residues. Germline CDR1 reads SGHTA; CDR2 reads FQGNSA.

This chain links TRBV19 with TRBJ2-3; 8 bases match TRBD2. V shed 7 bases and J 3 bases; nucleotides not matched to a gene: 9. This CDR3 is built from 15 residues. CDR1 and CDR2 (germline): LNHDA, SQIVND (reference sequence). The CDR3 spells CASNREGVVTDTQYF. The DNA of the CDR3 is TGTGCCAGTAACCGGGAGGGGGTCGTAACAGATACGCAGTATTTT.

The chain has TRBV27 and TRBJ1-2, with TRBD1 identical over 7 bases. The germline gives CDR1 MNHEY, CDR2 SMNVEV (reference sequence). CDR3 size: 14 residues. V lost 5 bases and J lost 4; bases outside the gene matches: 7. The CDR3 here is CASSPRDSIYGYTF. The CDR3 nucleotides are TGTGCCAGCAGTCCGAGGGACAGCATCTATGGCTACACCTTC.

CDR3 coding DNA: TGCGCCAGCAGCCGCTGGACAGAAACAGATACGCAGTATTTT. Translation: CASSRWTETDTQYF. The V call is TRBV4-1, the J call TRBJ2-3; tentatively, D is TRBD1 (6 bases). V shed 4 bases and J shed 3 bases, with 11 bases lying between them. The CDR3 spans 14 residues. Germline-derived CDR1 and CDR2 are MGHRA and YSYEKL.

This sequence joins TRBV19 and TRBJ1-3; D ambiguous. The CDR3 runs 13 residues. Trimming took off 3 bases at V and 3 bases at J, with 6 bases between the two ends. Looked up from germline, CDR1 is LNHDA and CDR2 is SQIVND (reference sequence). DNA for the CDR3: TGTGCCAGTAGTATCAACGGTGGAAACACCATATATTTT. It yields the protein CASSINGGNTIYF.

Here the CDR3 reads CASAVNTEAFF. The CDR3 nucleotides read TGTGCCAGCGCAGTGAACACTGAAGCTTTCTTT. The chain has TRBV2 and TRBJ1-1; D remains ambiguous. Germline V gene lookup returns CDR1 SNHLY and CDR2 FYNNEI. Trimming took off 8 bases at V and 0 bases at J, with 4 bases between the two ends. The CDR3 extends over 11 amino acids.

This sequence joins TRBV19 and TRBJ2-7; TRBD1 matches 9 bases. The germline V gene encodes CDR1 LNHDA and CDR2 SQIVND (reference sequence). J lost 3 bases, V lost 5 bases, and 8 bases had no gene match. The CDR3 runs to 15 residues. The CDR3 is CASSLGGQGLYEQYF. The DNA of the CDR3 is TGTGCCAGTAGTCTTGGGGGACAGGGTCTCTACGAGCAGTACTTC. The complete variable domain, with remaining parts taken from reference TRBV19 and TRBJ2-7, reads DGGITQSPKYLFRKEGQNVTLSCEQNLNHDAMYWYRQDPGQGLRLIYYSQIVNDFQKGDIAEGYSVSREKKESFPLTVTSAQKNPTAFYLCASSLGGQGLYEQYFGPGTRLTVT.

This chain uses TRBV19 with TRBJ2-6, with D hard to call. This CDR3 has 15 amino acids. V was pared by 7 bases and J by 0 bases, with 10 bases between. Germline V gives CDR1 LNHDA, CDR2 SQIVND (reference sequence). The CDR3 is CASMRLNSGANVLTF. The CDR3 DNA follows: TGTGCCAGTATGAGACTGAACTCTGGGGCCAACGTCCTGACTTTC.

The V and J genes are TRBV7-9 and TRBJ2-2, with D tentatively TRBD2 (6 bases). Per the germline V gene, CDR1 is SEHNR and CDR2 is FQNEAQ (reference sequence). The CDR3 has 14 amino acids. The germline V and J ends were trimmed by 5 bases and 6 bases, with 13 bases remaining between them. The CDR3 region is CASSIRENPGELFF. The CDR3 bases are TGTGCCAGCAGCATACGGGAGAATCCCGGGGAGCTGTTTTTT.

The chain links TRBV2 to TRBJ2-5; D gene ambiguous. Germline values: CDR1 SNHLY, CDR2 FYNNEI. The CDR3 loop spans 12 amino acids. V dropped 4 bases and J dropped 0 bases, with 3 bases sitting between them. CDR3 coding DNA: TGTGCCAGCAGTGCCAACCAAGAGACCCAGTACTTC. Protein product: CASSANQETQYF.

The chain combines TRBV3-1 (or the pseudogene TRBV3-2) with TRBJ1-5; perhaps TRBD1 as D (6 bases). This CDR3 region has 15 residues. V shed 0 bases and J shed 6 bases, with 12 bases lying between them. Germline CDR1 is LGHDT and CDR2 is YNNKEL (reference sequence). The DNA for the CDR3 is TGTGCCAGCAGCCAAGATGGTTTGGACAGTCAGCCCCAGCATTTT. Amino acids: CASSQDGLDSQPQHF.

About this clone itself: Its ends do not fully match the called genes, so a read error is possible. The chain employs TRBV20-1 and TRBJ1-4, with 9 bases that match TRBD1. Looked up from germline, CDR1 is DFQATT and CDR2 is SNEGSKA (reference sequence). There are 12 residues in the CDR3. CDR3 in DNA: TGCAGTGCTAGTCTCGGAGGGACAGGGTACTATTTT. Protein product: CSASLGGTGYYF.

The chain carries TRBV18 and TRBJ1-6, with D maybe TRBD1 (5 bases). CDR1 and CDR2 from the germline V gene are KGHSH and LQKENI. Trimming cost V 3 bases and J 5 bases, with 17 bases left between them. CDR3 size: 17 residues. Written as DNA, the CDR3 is TGTGCCAGCTCACCTCTTAGTGGGGGGACGGATAATTCACCCCTCCACTTT. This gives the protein CASSPLSGGTDNSPLHF.

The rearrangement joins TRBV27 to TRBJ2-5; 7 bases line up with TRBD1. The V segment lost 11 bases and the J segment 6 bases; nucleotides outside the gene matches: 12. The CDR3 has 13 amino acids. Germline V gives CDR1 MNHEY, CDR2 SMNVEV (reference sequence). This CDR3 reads CARRQGFMQTQYF. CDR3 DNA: TGTGCCCGACGACAGGGTTTTATGCAGACCCAGTACTTC.

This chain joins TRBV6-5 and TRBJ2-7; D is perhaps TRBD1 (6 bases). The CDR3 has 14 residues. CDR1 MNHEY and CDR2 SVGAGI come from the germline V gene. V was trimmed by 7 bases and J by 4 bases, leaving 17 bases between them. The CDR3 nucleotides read TGTGCCAGCAACCCAACAGGGTTGAGGTACGAGCAGTACTTC. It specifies CASNPTGLRYEQYF.

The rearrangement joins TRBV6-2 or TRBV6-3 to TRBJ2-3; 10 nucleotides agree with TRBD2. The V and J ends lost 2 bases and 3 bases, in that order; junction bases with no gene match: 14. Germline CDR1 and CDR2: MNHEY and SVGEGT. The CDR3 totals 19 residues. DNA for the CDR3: TGTGCCAGCAGTTACACAAGTATAGCGGGGGGCCTAGGAACAGATACGCAGTATTTT. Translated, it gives CASSYTSIAGGLGTDTQYF.

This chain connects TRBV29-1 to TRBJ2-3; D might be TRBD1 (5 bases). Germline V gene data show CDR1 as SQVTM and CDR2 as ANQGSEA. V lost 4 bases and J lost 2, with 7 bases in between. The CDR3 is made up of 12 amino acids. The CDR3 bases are TGCAGCGTTGCCAGGGTCACAGATACGCAGTATTTT. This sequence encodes CSVARVTDTQYF.

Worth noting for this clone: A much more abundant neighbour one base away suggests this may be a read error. The DNA of the CDR3 is TGTGCCACCAGTGACCCGGGACAGGGGGCCGGGGAGCTGTTTTTT. Translating gives CATSDPGQGAGELFF. The chain uses TRBV24-1 and TRBJ2-2, with TRBD1 matching over 11 bases. Germline V gene data show CDR1 as KGHDR and CDR2 as SFDVKD. This CDR3 contains 15 residues. V lost 4 bases to trimming and J lost 6 bases; unmatched junction nucleotides: 3.